Below, 21 T cell receptor beta chains from the same sample are listed, as sequenced in a study of cytomegalovirus exposure and HLA in healthy donors. The PCR made use of 60 Vbeta and 13 Jbeta primers. Assay: immunoSEQ multiplex PCR; the TCRdb copy retains only in-frame clones and omits some. The profile shows about 61,000 clones, more than 80% of them singletons. Sample: PBMCs. Receptors were obtained from a man aged 25-40 years in good health and CMV-seropositive.

This clone has just one count. This CDR3 is CASSEWQGINTEAFF. In DNA, the CDR3 is TGTGCCAGCAGTGAATGGCAGGGGATAAACACTGAAGCTTTCTTT. The chain couples TRBV2 to TRBJ1-1, with D perhaps matching TRBD1 (6 bases). The length of the CDR3 is 15 residues. Germline V CDR1 and CDR2: SNHLY, FYNNEI. V lost 2 bases and J lost 2, with 12 bases in between.

This rearrangement joins TRBV5-1 to TRBJ2-7, with D tentatively TRBD2 (6 bases). The V end was cut by 5 bases, the J end by 4 bases, with 13 bases between. The CDR3 contains 13 residues. Germline V gene data show CDR1 as SGHRS and CDR2 as YFSETQ. The CDR3 is CASSWGSGYEQYF. As DNA, the CDR3 is TGCGCCAGCAGTTGGGGAAGCGGGTACGAGCAGTACTTC. Combining the CDR3 with reference TRBV5-1 and TRBJ2-7 gives the whole variable domain KAGVTQTPRYLIKTRGQQVTLSCSPISGHRSVSWYQQTPGQGLQFLFEYFSETQRNKGNFPGRFSGRQFSNSRSEMNVSTLELGDSALYLCASSWGSGYEQYFGPGTRLTVT.

V usage is TRBV7-6 and J usage is TRBJ1-5, with D possibly being TRBD1 (5 bases). The CDR3 spans 14 residues. In germline, CDR1 is SGHVS, CDR2 FNYEAQ. V lost 2 bases and J 4 bases, leaving 9 bases between the germline ends. CDR3 in amino acids: CASSLTGANQPQHF. CDR3 in DNA: TGTGCCAGCAGCTTAACAGGAGCGAATCAGCCCCAGCATTTT.

The chain links TRBV19 to TRBJ1-1; TRBD1 is a possible D gene (5 bases). This CDR3 spans 14 amino acids. The germline CDR1 and CDR2 sequences are LNHDA and SQIVND (reference sequence). V gave up 5 bases and J gave up 0 bases, with 10 bases separating them. The CDR3 sequence is CASSGRAMNTEAFF. CDR3 nucleotide sequence: TGTGCCAGTAGTGGCAGGGCGATGAACACTGAAGCTTTCTTT.

The J gene is TRBJ1-5, the V gene TRBV7-6; D call uncertain. The CDR3 consists of 13 residues. V was clipped by 3 bases and J by 3 bases, with 6 bases between them. Germline CDR1 SGHVS, CDR2 FNYEAQ. The CDR3 DNA reads TGTGCCAGCAGCTTCGACTTCAATCAGCCCCAGCATTTT. It specifies CASSFDFNQPQHF. The full variable domain, rest sourced from reference TRBV7-6 and TRBJ1-5, is GAGVSQSPRYKVTKRGQDVALRCDPISGHVSLYWYRQALGQGPEFLTYFNYEAQQDKSGLPNDRFSAERPEGSISTLTIQRTEQRDSAMYRCASSFDFNQPQHFGDGTRLSIL.

The chain joins TRBV29-1 to TRBJ2-2; the match to TRBD2 covers 7 bases. Germline CDR1 and CDR2: SQVTM and ANQGSEA. The ends lost 4 bases at V and 7 bases at J; junction bases unmatched: 3. The CDR3 is 12 residues long. CDR3 coding DNA: TGCAGCGTTGGAGGGAGGGGCGGGGAGCTGTTTTTT. Encoded protein: CSVGGRGGELFF.

V and J are TRBV19 and TRBJ1-1, with D perhaps TRBD1 (5 bases). The germline V gene has CDR1 LNHDA and CDR2 SQIVND (reference sequence). V lost 2 bases and J 1 base, leaving 11 bases between the germline ends. The CDR3 runs to 15 residues. Written as DNA, the CDR3 is TGTGCCAGTAGTATACAATCCAGGGCGAACACTGAAGCTTTCTTT. Protein: CASSIQSRANTEAFF.

This clone was recorded a few times. The V call is TRBV25-1, the J call TRBJ2-7; 7 bases agree with TRBD2. Germline V gene lookup returns CDR1 MGHDK and CDR2 SYGVNS. V shed 5 bases, J shed 0 bases, and the junction held 13 bases outside the gene matches. This CDR3 contains 17 residues. The CDR3 sequence is CASSNTEGGVSSYEQYF. The CDR3 coding sequence is TGTGCCAGCAGTAATACCGAGGGAGGGGTTAGCTCCTACGAGCAGTACTTC.

This chain connects TRBV5-1 to TRBJ2-3; D perhaps matches TRBD1 (6 bases). Per the germline V gene, CDR1 is SGHRS and CDR2 is YFSETQ. The CDR3 is 15 amino acids. Between the trimmed V and J ends, which lost 4 bases and 3 bases, there was a span of 15 bases. The CDR3 bases are TGCGCCAGCAGCAGGTTTACAGGGTCAACAGATACGCAGTATTTT. Translating it yields CASSRFTGSTDTQYF.

V is TRBV18 and J is TRBJ1-1; tentative D call: TRBD1 (6 bases). From germline, CDR1 is KGHSH and CDR2 LQKENI. This CDR3 spans 13 amino acids. Between the trimmed V and J ends, which lost 6 bases and 7 bases, there was a span of 15 bases. In nucleotides, the CDR3 is TGTGCCAGCTCCCCAGAATCAGGGGATGAAGCTTTCTTT. Its translation is CASSPESGDEAFF.

This chain uses TRBV4-1 with TRBJ1-5; 7 positions match TRBD1. The CDR3 extends over 17 amino acids. V shed 4 bases and J 4 bases; nucleotides not matched to a gene: 13. Looked up from germline, CDR1 is MGHRA and CDR2 is YSYEKL. The CDR3 coding sequence is TGCGCCAGCAGCCCCCGCCCCCAAGGACAGGAGAATCAGCCCCAGCATTTT. Its translation is CASSPRPQGQENQPQHF.

The CDR3 bases are TGTGCCAGCAGTTTATCCGCTTCGACTAGATACGAGCAGTACTTC. Translated, it gives CASSLSASTRYEQYF. V gene TRBV27 combines with J gene TRBJ2-7, with D possibly being TRBD2 (6 bases). The CDR3 consists of 15 residues. Trimming stripped 0 bases from V and 4 bases from J, with 13 bases between. Germline values: CDR1 MNHEY, CDR2 SMNVEV (reference sequence).

The V call is TRBV9, the J call TRBJ1-2, with TRBD1 identical over 9 bases. Per the germline V gene, CDR1 is SGDLS and CDR2 is YYNGEE. V trimming: 0 bases; J trimming: 8 bases; junction bases outside the gene matches: 5. CDR3 length: 14 residues. The CDR3 DNA is TGTGCCAGCAGCGTAGGGGACAGGGCGGACGGCTACACCTTC. Amino acid sequence: CASSVGDRADGYTF.

A word on this clone: One end of the junction is discordant with germline, which a read error may explain. V and J are TRBV6-5 and TRBJ2-7; a possible D gene is TRBD1 (7 bases). Germline loops: CDR1 MNHEY, CDR2 SVGAGI. The CDR3 is 16 residues long. CDR3 coding DNA: TGTGCCAGCAGTTACGAGGGGGCGGGACCATCCTACGAGCAGTGCTTC. This encodes CASSYEGAGPSYEQCF.

V is TRBV10-3 and J is TRBJ1-4; D not resolved. In germline, CDR1 is ENHRY, CDR2 SYGVKD. V dropped 7 bases and J dropped 7 bases, with 13 bases sitting between them. This CDR3 has 13 residues. CDR3 nucleotides: TGTGCCATCACGGCAGTCCGGGGTGAAAAACTGTTTTTT. This translates into CAITAVRGEKLFF.

The J gene is TRBJ1-4, the V gene TRBV5-8, with TRBD1 matching 8 bases. The V and J ends lost 1 base and 7 bases, in that order; junction bases with no gene match: 3. CDR1 is SGHTS and CDR2 is YDEGEE in the germline V gene. This CDR3 is built from 14 residues. The CDR3 spells CASSLTGGGEKLFF. DNA for the CDR3: TGTGCCAGCAGCTTGACAGGGGGTGGTGAAAAACTGTTTTTT.

J is TRBJ2-1 and V is TRBV11-2; D possibly corresponds to TRBD2 (6 bases). Germline lookup yields CDR1 SGHAT and CDR2 FQNNGV. CDR3 length: 15 amino acids. Trimming pared 3 bases from V and 4 bases from J, leaving 13 bases between. The CDR3 sequence: CASSLLSGHYNEQFF. CDR3 nucleotides: TGTGCCAGCAGCTTGCTAAGCGGGCATTACAATGAGCAGTTCTTC.

This clone was counted between two and nine times. The J gene is TRBJ1-2, the V gene TRBV11-3; D is uncertain. This CDR3 spans 15 amino acids. V lost 0 bases to trimming and J lost 3 bases, with 11 bases between them. CDR1 and CDR2 (germline): SGHNT, YENEEA. CDR3 amino acids: CASSLDRGVDYGYTF. Written as DNA, the CDR3 is TGTGCCAGCAGCTTAGATCGGGGTGTGGACTATGGCTACACCTTC.

The chain couples TRBV7-2 to TRBJ2-1, with 10 bases that match TRBD2. The junction had 4 bases not matched to a gene; V was cut back by 2 bases and J by 3 bases. Germline values: CDR1 SGHTA, CDR2 FQGNSA. The CDR3 has 16 amino acids. CDR3 residues: CASSLFSGGDYNEQFF. The CDR3 nucleotides read TGTGCCAGCAGCTTATTCAGCGGGGGGGACTACAATGAGCAGTTCTTC. Drawing the rest from reference TRBV7-2 and TRBJ2-1, the complete variable domain is GAGVSQSPSNKVTEKGKDVELRCDPISGHTALYWYRQSLGQGLEFLIYFQGNSAPDKSGLPSDRFSAERTGGSVSTLTIQRTQQEDSAVYLCASSLFSGGDYNEQFFGPGTRLTVL.

The chain employs TRBV5-1 and TRBJ2-7; a possible D gene is TRBD2 (6 bases). There are 16 residues in the CDR3. V lost 4 bases, J lost 4 bases, and 21 bases lay in between. Germline-derived CDR1 and CDR2 are SGHRS and YFSETQ. The CDR3 DNA sequence: TGCGCCAGCAGCCCGGAAGGGACTGGAATAAGTTACGAGCAGTACTTC. Translation: CASSPEGTGISYEQYF.

This clone is a singleton in its sample. J is TRBJ1-6 and V is TRBV27, with unresolved D. CDR1 and CDR2 from the germline V gene are MNHEY and SMNVEV (reference sequence). There are 14 residues in the CDR3. V was cut by 3 bases and J by 3 bases, with 6 bases left in between. Here the CDR3 DNA reads TGTGCCAGCAGTTTCACGGTCTATAATTCACCCCTCCACTTT. It yields the protein CASSFTVYNSPLHF.